A selection of T cell receptor beta chains follows, all from one sample in a study of CD8 T cells in Susac syndrome. TCRdb re-derived calls from the immunoSEQ multiplex PCR reads in MiXCR, one entry per CDR3 protein. The data contain 170,000 or so distinct CDR3 sequences, around 94% of them singletons. Sequencing used CD4+ T cells from PBMCs. The receptors come from a human donor with Susac syndrome. Both conserved end residues are part of each CDR3. Each record gives: J gene, clone size, D gene, V gene, CDR3 protein, CDR3 DNA. D genes are given only for firm matches. Rows may omit the clone size; those that give it use once, few, many or a size class.

TRBJ2-6,-,-,TRBV15,CATSREQGAGANVLTF,TGTGCCACCAGCAGAGAACAGGGAGCTGGGGCCAACGTCCTGACTTTC
TRBJ2-1,-,TRBD2,TRBV20-1,CSARESAGLADNEQFF,TGCAGTGCTAGAGAGTCCGCGGGACTAGCGGACAATGAGCAGTTCTTC
TRBJ2-5,once,-,TRBV5-4,CASSLEDSEETQYF,TGTGCCAGCAGCTTGGAGGACAGTGAAGAGACCCAGTACTTC
TRBJ2-7,-,-,TRBV5-6,CASSLAGVGSYEQYF,TGTGCCAGCAGCTTGGCCGGCGTCGGATCCTACGAGCAGTACTTC
TRBJ1-2,-,-,TRBV30,CAWSVVGGVRGGYTF,TGTGCCTGGAGTGTGGTAGGGGGTGTGCGTGGAGGCTACACCTTC
TRBJ2-1,once,-,TRBV9,CASSDREGGIDEQFF,TGTGCCAGCAGCGACAGGGAGGGAGGGATCGATGAGCAGTTCTTC
TRBJ2-7,-,-,TRBV7-2,CASSFMAASYEQYF,TGTGCCAGCAGCTTTATGGCAGCCTCCTACGAGCAGTACTTC
TRBJ2-1,few,TRBD1,TRBV7-3,CASSLGQGNEQFF,TGTGCCAGCAGCTTGGGACAGGGCAATGAGCAGTTCTTC
TRBJ2-3,-,-,TRBV30,CAWSKGRHTDTQYF,TGTGCCTGGAGTAAGGGACGGCACACAGATACGCAGTATTTT
TRBJ2-5,-,-,TRBV3-1,CASSQDRGTQYF,TGTGCCAGCAGCCAAGATCGGGGGACCCAGTACTTC
TRBJ2-7,-,-,TRBV18,CASSPLNIYEQYF,TGTGCCAGCTCACCACTGAATATCTACGAGCAGTACTTC
TRBJ1-6,once,TRBD1,TRBV12-3/TRBV12-4,CASSLILGTADSPLHF,TGTGCCAGCAGTTTAATCTTGGGGACAGCAGATTCACCCCTCCACTTT
TRBJ2-5,-,TRBD2,TRBV5-4,CASSLKRGGQETQYF,TGTGCCAGCAGCTTGAAGCGGGGGGGCCAAGAGACCCAGTACTTC
TRBJ2-7,-,-,TRBV14,CASSQDYNSYEQYF,TGTGCCAGCAGCCAAGATTACAACTCCTACGAGCAGTACTTC
TRBJ1-1,-,TRBD1,TRBV30,CAWTNRGNTEAFF,TGTGCCTGGACAAACAGGGGGAACACTGAAGCTTTCTTT
TRBJ2-3,-,TRBD2,TRBV6-5,CASRPGGGTQYF,TGTGCCAGCAGGCCGGGGGGAGGTACGCAGTATTTT
TRBJ2-7,-,-,TRBV2,CASNGGGYEQYF,TGTGCCAGCAACGGAGGCGGCTACGAGCAGTACTTC
TRBJ2-2,-,-,TRBV18,CASSPTRATNTGELFF,TGTGCCAGCTCACCAACCCGGGCGACGAACACCGGGGAGCTGTTTTTT
TRBJ1-1,-,-,TRBV7-9,CASSSRDMNTEAFF,TGTGCCAGCAGCTCCCGGGACATGAACACTGAAGCTTTCTTT
TRBJ2-1,-,-,TRBV9,CASSSLGAGGGEQFF,TGTGCCAGCAGCTCCCTGGGTGCCGGGGGTGGTGAGCAGTTCTTC
TRBJ1-3,once,TRBD1,TRBV20-1,CSARDSDRGGYTIYF,TGCAGTGCTAGAGATTCGGACAGGGGCGGATACACCATATATTTT
TRBJ2-5,-,TRBD1,TRBV5-1,CASSLGTGGTEETQYF,TGCGCCAGCAGCCTCGGGACAGGGGGCACGGAAGAGACCCAGTACTTC
TRBJ2-1,-,TRBD1,TRBV18,CASSPRRTGGDEQFF,TGTGCCAGCTCACCACGACGGACAGGGGGTGATGAGCAGTTCTTC